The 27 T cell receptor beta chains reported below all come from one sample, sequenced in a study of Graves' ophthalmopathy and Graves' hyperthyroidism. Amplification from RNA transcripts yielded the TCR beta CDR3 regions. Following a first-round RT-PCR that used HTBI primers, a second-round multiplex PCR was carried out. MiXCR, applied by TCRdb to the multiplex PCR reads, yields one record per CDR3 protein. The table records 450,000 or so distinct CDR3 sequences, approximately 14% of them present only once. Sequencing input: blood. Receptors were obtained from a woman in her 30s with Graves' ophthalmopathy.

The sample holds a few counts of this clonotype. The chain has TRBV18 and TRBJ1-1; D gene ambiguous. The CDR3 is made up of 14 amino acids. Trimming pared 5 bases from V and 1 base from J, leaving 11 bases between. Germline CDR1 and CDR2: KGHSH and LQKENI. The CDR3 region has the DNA TGTGCCAGCTCATCCGGGCTTTCGAACACTGAAGCTTTCTTT. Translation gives CASSSGLSNTEAFF.

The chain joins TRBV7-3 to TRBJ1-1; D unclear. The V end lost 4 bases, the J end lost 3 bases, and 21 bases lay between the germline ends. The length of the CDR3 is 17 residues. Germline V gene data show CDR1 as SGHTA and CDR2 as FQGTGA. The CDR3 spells CASSSTTDRSNYTEAFF. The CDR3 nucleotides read TGTGCCAGCAGCTCAACTACGGACCGGAGTAATTACACTGAAGCTTTCTTT. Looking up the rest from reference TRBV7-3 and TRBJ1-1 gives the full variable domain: GAGVSQTPSNKVTEKGKYVELRCDPISGHTALYWYRQSLGQGPEFLIYFQGTGAADDSGLPNDRFFAVRPEGSVSTLKIQRTERGDSAVYLCASSSTTDRSNYTEAFFGQGTRLTVV.

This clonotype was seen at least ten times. The CDR3 DNA follows: TGCGCCAGCAGCCAGGGGGGGCCGCTGAACACTGAAGCTTTCTTT. Translation gives CASSQGGPLNTEAFF. This rearrangement joins TRBV5-1 to TRBJ1-1; 7 nucleotides line up with TRBD1. Germline trimming cut 4 bases from V and 0 bases from J; bases unmatched to any gene: 6. CDR1 SGHRS and CDR2 YFSETQ come from the germline V gene. The CDR3 has 15 amino acids.

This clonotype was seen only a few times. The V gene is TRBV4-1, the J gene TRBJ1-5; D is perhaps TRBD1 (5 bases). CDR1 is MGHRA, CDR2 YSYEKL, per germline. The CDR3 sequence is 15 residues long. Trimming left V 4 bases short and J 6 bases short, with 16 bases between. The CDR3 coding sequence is TGCGCCAGCAGCCTCCTCCTTCTTCAGGGTCAGCCCCAGCATTTT. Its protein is CASSLLLLQGQPQHF.

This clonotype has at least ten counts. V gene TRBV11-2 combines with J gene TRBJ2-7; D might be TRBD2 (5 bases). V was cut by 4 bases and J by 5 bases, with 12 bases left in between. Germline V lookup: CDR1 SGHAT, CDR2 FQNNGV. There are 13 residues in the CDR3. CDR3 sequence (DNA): TGTGCCAGCAGCTCCACTGTGAGGGACGAGCAGTACTTC. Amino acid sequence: CASSSTVRDEQYF.

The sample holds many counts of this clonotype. Here the CDR3 DNA reads TGTGCCAGCAGTTACTTCCGAGAGACCCAGTACTTC. It encodes CASSYFRETQYF. This sequence joins TRBV6-5 and TRBJ2-5, with D unclear. CDR1 and CDR2 from the germline V gene are MNHEY and SVGAGI. The ends were cut back, 1 base at V and 4 bases at J, with 4 bases in the middle. The CDR3 is 12 amino acids.

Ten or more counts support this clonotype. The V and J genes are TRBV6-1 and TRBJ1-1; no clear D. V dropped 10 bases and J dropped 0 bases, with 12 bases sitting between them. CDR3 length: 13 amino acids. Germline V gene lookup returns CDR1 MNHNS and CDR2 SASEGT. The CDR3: CATPSPMNTEAFF. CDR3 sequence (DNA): TGTGCCACCCCATCCCCGATGAACACTGAAGCTTTCTTT.

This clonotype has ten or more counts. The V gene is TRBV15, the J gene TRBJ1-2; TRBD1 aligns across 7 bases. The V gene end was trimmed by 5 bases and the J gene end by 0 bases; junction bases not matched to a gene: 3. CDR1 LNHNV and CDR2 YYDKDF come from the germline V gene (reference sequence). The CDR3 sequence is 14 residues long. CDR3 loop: CATSYTGANYGYTF. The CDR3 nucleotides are TGTGCCACCAGCTATACAGGGGCTAACTATGGCTACACCTTC. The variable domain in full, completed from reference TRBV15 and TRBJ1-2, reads DAMVIQNPRYQVTQFGKPVTLSCSQTLNHNVMYWYQQKSSQAPKLLFHYYDKDFNNEADTPDNFQSRRPNTSFCFLDIRSPGLGDTAMYLCATSYTGANYGYTFGSGTRLTVV.

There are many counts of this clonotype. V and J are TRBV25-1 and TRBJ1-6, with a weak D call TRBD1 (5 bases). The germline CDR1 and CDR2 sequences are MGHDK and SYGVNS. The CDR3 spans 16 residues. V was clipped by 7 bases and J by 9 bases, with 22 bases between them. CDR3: CASMGESWRAASPLHF. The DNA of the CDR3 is TGTGCCAGCATGGGGGAATCTTGGCGGGCAGCTTCACCCCTCCACTTT.

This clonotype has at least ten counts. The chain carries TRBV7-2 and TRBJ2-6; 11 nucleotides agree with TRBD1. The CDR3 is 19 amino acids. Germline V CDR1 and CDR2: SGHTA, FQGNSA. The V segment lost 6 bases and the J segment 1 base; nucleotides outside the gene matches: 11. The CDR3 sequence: CASRPRTGGVGSGANVLTF. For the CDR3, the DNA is TGTGCCAGCAGGCCCCGGACAGGGGGCGTGGGATCTGGGGCCAACGTCCTGACTTTC.

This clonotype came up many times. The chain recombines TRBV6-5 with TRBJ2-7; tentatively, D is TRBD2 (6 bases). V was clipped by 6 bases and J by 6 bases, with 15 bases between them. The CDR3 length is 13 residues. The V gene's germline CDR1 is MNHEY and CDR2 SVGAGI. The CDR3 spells CASRAAGRGEQYF. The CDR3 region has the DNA TGTGCCAGCAGGGCCGCGGGACGGGGCGAGCAGTACTTC.

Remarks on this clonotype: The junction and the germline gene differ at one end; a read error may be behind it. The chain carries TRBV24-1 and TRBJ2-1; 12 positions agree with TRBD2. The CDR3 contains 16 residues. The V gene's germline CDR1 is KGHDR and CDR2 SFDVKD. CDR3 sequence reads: CATSDPGLAGTNEKFF. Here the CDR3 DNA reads TGTGCCACCAGTGACCCAGGACTAGCGGGAACAAATGAGAAGTTCTTC.

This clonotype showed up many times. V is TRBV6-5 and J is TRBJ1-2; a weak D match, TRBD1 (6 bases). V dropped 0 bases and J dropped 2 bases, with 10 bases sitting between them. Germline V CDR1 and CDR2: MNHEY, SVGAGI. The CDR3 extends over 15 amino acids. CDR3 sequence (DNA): TGTGCCAGCAGTTACTCCGCGGGGGCCAACTATGGCTACACCTTC. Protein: CASSYSAGANYGYTF.

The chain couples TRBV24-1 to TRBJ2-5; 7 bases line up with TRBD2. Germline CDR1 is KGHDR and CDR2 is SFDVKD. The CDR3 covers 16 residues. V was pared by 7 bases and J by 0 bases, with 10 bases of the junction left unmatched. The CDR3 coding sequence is TGTGCCACCAGCCCTGGGGGTAGCGGGTACCAAGAGACCCAGTACTTC. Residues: CATSPGGSGYQETQYF.

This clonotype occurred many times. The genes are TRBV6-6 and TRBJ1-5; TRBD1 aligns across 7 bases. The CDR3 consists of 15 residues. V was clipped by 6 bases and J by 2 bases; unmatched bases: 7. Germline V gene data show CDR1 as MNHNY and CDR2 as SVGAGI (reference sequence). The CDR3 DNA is TGTGCCAGCAGATTGACAGGGTTCGGCAATCAGCCCCAGCATTTT. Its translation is CASRLTGFGNQPQHF.

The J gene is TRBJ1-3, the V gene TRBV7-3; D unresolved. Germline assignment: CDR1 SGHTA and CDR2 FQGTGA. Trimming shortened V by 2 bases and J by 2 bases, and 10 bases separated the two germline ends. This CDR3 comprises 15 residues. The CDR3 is CASSLVPAPGNTIYF. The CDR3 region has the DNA TGTGCCAGCAGCTTAGTTCCAGCGCCTGGAAACACCATATATTTT.

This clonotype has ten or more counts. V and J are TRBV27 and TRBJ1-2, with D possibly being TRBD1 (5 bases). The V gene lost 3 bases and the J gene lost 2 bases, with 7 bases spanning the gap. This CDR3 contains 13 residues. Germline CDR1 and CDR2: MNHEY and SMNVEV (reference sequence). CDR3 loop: CASSFGANYGYTF. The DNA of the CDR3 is TGTGCCAGCAGTTTTGGGGCGAACTATGGCTACACCTTC.

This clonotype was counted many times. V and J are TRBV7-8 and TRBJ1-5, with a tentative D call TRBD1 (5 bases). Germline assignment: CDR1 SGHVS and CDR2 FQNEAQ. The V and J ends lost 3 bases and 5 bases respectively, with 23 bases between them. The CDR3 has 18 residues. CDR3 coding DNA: TGTGCCAGCAGCTTTGACGTTTTAGGGGCGGGGGTTGATCAGCCCCAGCATTTT. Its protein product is CASSFDVLGAGVDQPQHF.

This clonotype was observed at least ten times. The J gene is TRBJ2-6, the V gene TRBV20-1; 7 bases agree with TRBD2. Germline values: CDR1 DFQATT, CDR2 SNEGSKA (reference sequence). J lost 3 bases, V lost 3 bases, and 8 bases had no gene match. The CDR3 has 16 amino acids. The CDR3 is CSASGGRAFGANVLTF. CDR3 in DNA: TGCAGTGCTAGTGGGGGGAGGGCCTTTGGGGCCAACGTCCTGACTTTC.

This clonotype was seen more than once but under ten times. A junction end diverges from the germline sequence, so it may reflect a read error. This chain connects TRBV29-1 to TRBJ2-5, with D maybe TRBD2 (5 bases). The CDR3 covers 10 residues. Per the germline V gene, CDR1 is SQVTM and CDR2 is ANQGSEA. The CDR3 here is CSGGEETKYF. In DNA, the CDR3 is TGCAGCGGGGGAGAAGAGACCAAGTACTTC.

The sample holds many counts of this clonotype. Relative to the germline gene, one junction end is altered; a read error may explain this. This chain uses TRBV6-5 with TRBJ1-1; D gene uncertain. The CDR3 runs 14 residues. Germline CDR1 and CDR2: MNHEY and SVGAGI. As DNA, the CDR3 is TGTGCCAACAGTTCCCGGGAAGATTGGACTGAAGCTTTCTTT. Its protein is CANSSREDWTEAFF.

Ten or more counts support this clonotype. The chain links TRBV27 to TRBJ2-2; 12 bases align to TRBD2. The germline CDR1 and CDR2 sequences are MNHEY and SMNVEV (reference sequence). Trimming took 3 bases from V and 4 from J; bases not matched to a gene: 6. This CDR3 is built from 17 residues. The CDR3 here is CASSFTSGGPGTGELFF. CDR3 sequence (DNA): TGTGCCAGCAGTTTCACTAGCGGGGGGCCGGGCACCGGGGAGCTGTTTTTT.

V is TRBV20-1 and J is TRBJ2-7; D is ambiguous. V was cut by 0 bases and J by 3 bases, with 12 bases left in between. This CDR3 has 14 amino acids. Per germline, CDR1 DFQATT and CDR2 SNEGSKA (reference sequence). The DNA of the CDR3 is TGCAGTGCTAGAGATCTCGTACAGAGCTACGAGCAGTACTTC. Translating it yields CSARDLVQSYEQYF.

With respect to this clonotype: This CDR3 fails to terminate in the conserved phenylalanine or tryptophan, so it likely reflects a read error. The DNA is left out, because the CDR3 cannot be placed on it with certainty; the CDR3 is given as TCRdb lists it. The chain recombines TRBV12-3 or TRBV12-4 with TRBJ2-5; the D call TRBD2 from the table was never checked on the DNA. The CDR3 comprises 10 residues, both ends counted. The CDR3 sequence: CASTAAGTNL.

CDR3 in DNA: TGTGCCAGCAGTTTACTTAGGCCGAACACTGAAGCTTTCTTT. It is translated as CASSLLRPNTEAFF. The rearrangement links TRBV6-2 or TRBV6-3 to TRBJ1-1; D gene uncertain. This CDR3 comprises 14 residues. Deletions cut 4 bases from V and 1 base from J, with 10 bases between. Germline CDR1 reads MNHEY; CDR2 reads SVGEGT.

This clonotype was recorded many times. CDR3 sequence (DNA): TGTGCCAGCATTTGGACGGCAGGATCGAATCAGCCCCAGCATTTT. This encodes CASIWTAGSNQPQHF. This sequence joins TRBV6-5 and TRBJ1-5, with D hard to call. Germline CDR1 and CDR2: MNHEY and SVGAGI. Trimming stripped 7 bases from V and 4 bases from J, with 17 bases between. The CDR3 covers 15 residues.

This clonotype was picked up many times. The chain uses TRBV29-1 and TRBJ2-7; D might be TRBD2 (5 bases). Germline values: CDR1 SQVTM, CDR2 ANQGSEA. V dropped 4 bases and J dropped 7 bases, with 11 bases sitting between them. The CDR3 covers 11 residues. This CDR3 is CSVVGGGEQYF. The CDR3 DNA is TGCAGCGTTGTTGGAGGTGGTGAGCAGTACTTC.